A selection of T cell receptor beta chains follows, all from one sample in a study of blood T cell repertoires in COVID-19. Data came from immunoSEQ multiplex PCR; TCRdb stores just in-frame clones and leaves some out. Of about 180,000 clones listed, around 80% were seen once; the top ten hold 13% to 15%. Sequenced material: PBMCs or T cells enriched from blood (not recorded which). The receptors were sampled from a man in his fifties who had recovered from COVID-19. The CDR3 runs from the conserved cysteine through the conserved F or W. Each record gives: J gene, D gene, clone size, V gene, CDR3 protein, CDR3 DNA. A D gene is named only where the DNA matches it firmly. Clone sizes are given selectively: once, few, many, or a class where the clone is expanded.

j_call: TRBJ2-2; d_call: -; clone_size: -; v_call: TRBV10-1; cdr3_aa: CASSSGLIGELFF; cdr3_nt: TGCGCCAGCAGTAGCGGGTTGATCGGGGAGCTGTTTTTT
j_call: TRBJ2-5; d_call: -; clone_size: -; v_call: TRBV18; cdr3_aa: CASSQYSQETQYF; cdr3_nt: TGTGCCAGCTCACAGTATTCCCAGGAGACCCAGTACTTC
j_call: TRBJ1-2; d_call: -; clone_size: -; v_call: TRBV30; cdr3_aa: CAWRDDKWNGYTF; cdr3_nt: TGTGCCTGGAGAGACGACAAGTGGAATGGCTACACCTTC
j_call: TRBJ1-1; d_call: -; clone_size: -; v_call: TRBV5-1; cdr3_aa: CASSDQGTEAFF; cdr3_nt: TGCGCCAGCAGCGACCAGGGTACTGAAGCTTTCTTT
j_call: TRBJ2-1; d_call: TRBD2; clone_size: -; v_call: TRBV28; cdr3_aa: CASSLGTSGANEQFF; cdr3_nt: TGTGCCAGCAGTTTAGGGACTAGCGGAGCAAATGAGCAGTTCTTC
j_call: TRBJ2-3; d_call: TRBD1; clone_size: -; v_call: TRBV10-3; cdr3_aa: CAISQGQGPDTQYF; cdr3_nt: TGTGCCATCAGCCAGGGACAGGGTCCAGATACGCAGTATTTT
j_call: TRBJ1-5; d_call: -; clone_size: few; v_call: TRBV5-5; cdr3_aa: CASSLRDLVNQPQHF; cdr3_nt: TGTGCCAGCAGCTTGAGGGACTTAGTTAATCAGCCCCAGCATTTT
j_call: TRBJ1-1; d_call: TRBD1; clone_size: -; v_call: TRBV7-3; cdr3_aa: CASSSVPDRAGTEAFF; cdr3_nt: TGTGCCAGCAGCTCTGTACCGGACAGGGCAGGCACTGAAGCTTTCTTT
j_call: TRBJ2-1; d_call: -; clone_size: -; v_call: TRBV11-3; cdr3_aa: CASSLGVSGPYNEQFF; cdr3_nt: TGTGCCAGCAGCTTAGGAGTGTCAGGGCCCTACAATGAGCAGTTCTTC
j_call: TRBJ2-1; d_call: TRBD2; clone_size: -; v_call: TRBV19; cdr3_aa: CASTPSGLGIYNEQFF; cdr3_nt: TGTGCCAGTACTCCTTCGGGACTAGGCATCTACAATGAGCAGTTCTTC
j_call: TRBJ1-1; d_call: -; clone_size: once; v_call: TRBV6-2/TRBV6-3; cdr3_aa: CASSPARESLRAFF; cdr3_nt: TGTGCCAGCAGCCCGGCCAGGGAAAGTCTGAGAGCTTTCTTT
j_call: TRBJ1-4; d_call: -; clone_size: -; v_call: TRBV6-1; cdr3_aa: CASSSRVANEKLFF; cdr3_nt: TGTGCCAGCAGCTCACGGGTGGCTAATGAAAAACTGTTTTTT
j_call: TRBJ1-6; d_call: TRBD1; clone_size: -; v_call: TRBV28; cdr3_aa: CASSFRDSNSPLHF; cdr3_nt: TGTGCCAGCAGTTTCCGGGACAGTAATTCACCCCTCCACTTT
j_call: TRBJ1-1; d_call: -; clone_size: -; v_call: TRBV29-1; cdr3_aa: CSVSNKEAFF; cdr3_nt: TGCAGCGTTTCGAACAAGGAAGCTTTCTTT
j_call: TRBJ1-2; d_call: TRBD1; clone_size: -; v_call: TRBV7-9; cdr3_aa: CASSSTGMYGYTF; cdr3_nt: TGTGCCAGCAGCTCGACAGGGATGTATGGCTACACCTTC
j_call: TRBJ2-1; d_call: -; clone_size: -; v_call: TRBV3-1/TRBV3-2; cdr3_aa: CASSRRVNSYNEQFF; cdr3_nt: TGTGCCAGCAGCCGGCGGGTTAATTCCTACAATGAGCAGTTCTTC
j_call: TRBJ2-5; d_call: TRBD2; clone_size: -; v_call: TRBV19; cdr3_aa: CASRKTTSGGQETQYF; cdr3_nt: TGTGCCAGTAGGAAAACGACTAGCGGGGGCCAAGAGACCCAGTACTTC
j_call: TRBJ1-1; d_call: -; clone_size: -; v_call: TRBV11-2; cdr3_aa: CASSQQGPNTEAFF; cdr3_nt: TGTGCCAGCAGCCAACAGGGACCGAACACTGAAGCTTTCTTT
j_call: TRBJ1-4; d_call: -; clone_size: -; v_call: TRBV7-9; cdr3_aa: CASSGKSGAREKLFF; cdr3_nt: TGTGCCAGCAGCGGGAAATCTGGGGCGAGGGAAAAACTGTTTTTT
j_call: TRBJ1-2; d_call: -; clone_size: once; v_call: TRBV4-1; cdr3_aa: CASSQGEGSYGYTF; cdr3_nt: TGCGCCAGCAGCCAAGGGGAGGGGAGCTATGGCTACACCTTC
j_call: TRBJ2-7; d_call: TRBD2; clone_size: once; v_call: TRBV30; cdr3_aa: CAWRTRGLDEQYF; cdr3_nt: TGTGCCTGGAGGACGCGGGGGTTGGACGAGCAGTACTTC
j_call: TRBJ2-7; d_call: -; clone_size: few; v_call: TRBV3-1/TRBV3-2; cdr3_aa: CASSRASSYEQYF; cdr3_nt: TGTGCCAGCAGCCGGGCAAGCTCCTACGAGCAGTACTTC
j_call: TRBJ1-2; d_call: -; clone_size: -; v_call: TRBV12-3/TRBV12-4; cdr3_aa: CASSLGSGSGYTF; cdr3_nt: TGTGCCAGCAGTTTAGGCTCCGGGTCTGGCTACACCTTC
j_call: TRBJ2-3; d_call: TRBD2; clone_size: -; v_call: TRBV5-4; cdr3_aa: CASSLLAGGRTDTQYF; cdr3_nt: TGTGCCAGCAGCTTGCTGGCGGGGGGCCGCACAGATACGCAGTATTTT
j_call: TRBJ1-2; d_call: -; clone_size: -; v_call: TRBV18; cdr3_aa: CASSPYQQGGGYTF; cdr3_nt: TGTGCCAGCTCACCATATCAACAGGGCGGGGGCTACACCTTC
j_call: TRBJ1-5; d_call: -; clone_size: -; v_call: TRBV7-9; cdr3_aa: CASSLGGSSQPQHF; cdr3_nt: TGTGCCAGCAGCTTAGGCGGAAGCAGTCAGCCCCAGCATTTT
j_call: TRBJ2-2; d_call: TRBD1; clone_size: -; v_call: TRBV13; cdr3_aa: CASSSVRTGGPTGELFF; cdr3_nt: TGTGCCAGCAGCTCCGTCCGGACAGGAGGACCCACCGGGGAGCTGTTTTTT
j_call: TRBJ1-1; d_call: TRBD1; clone_size: -; v_call: TRBV7-9; cdr3_aa: CASRRQGVGAEAFF; cdr3_nt: TGTGCCAGCAGAAGACAGGGGGTTGGGGCTGAAGCTTTCTTT
j_call: TRBJ1-5; d_call: TRBD1; clone_size: -; v_call: TRBV5-5; cdr3_aa: CASSRSTQGARSNQPQHF; cdr3_nt: TGTGCCAGCAGCCGATCGACCCAGGGGGCGCGAAGCAATCAGCCCCAGCATTTT
j_call: TRBJ2-4; d_call: -; clone_size: -; v_call: TRBV12-5; cdr3_aa: CASALSLAKNIQYF; cdr3_nt: TGTGCTAGTGCCCTAAGTTTAGCCAAAAACATTCAGTACTTC
j_call: TRBJ2-7; d_call: TRBD1; clone_size: -; v_call: TRBV11-2; cdr3_aa: CASSLEQGWANEQYF; cdr3_nt: TGTGCCAGCAGCTTAGAACAGGGGTGGGCGAACGAGCAGTACTTC
j_call: TRBJ1-1; d_call: -; clone_size: -; v_call: TRBV10-3; cdr3_aa: CAISEPYTEAFF; cdr3_nt: TGTGCCATCAGTGAGCCCTACACTGAAGCTTTCTTT
j_call: TRBJ2-2; d_call: TRBD1; clone_size: -; v_call: TRBV28; cdr3_aa: CASRAGTGVSGELFF; cdr3_nt: TGTGCCAGCAGAGCCGGGACAGGGGTTTCCGGGGAGCTGTTTTTT
j_call: TRBJ2-1; d_call: TRBD1; clone_size: -; v_call: TRBV6-5; cdr3_aa: CASSSPQGAGNEQFF; cdr3_nt: TGTGCCAGCAGTTCACCACAGGGGGCTGGGAATGAGCAGTTCTTC
j_call: TRBJ2-1; d_call: -; clone_size: few; v_call: TRBV19; cdr3_aa: CASSILAVNEQFF; cdr3_nt: TGTGCCAGTAGTATTCTTGCAGTCAATGAGCAGTTCTTC
j_call: TRBJ1-6; d_call: -; clone_size: once; v_call: TRBV14; cdr3_aa: CASSSGRTSYNSPLHF; cdr3_nt: TGTGCCAGCAGCAGTGGGAGGACGTCCTATAATTCACCCCTCCACTTT
j_call: TRBJ2-5; d_call: TRBD2; clone_size: -; v_call: TRBV2; cdr3_aa: CASRISGGETQYF; cdr3_nt: TGTGCCAGCAGAATTAGCGGGGGAGAGACCCAGTACTTC
j_call: TRBJ1-2; d_call: TRBD1; clone_size: -; v_call: TRBV5-1; cdr3_aa: CASSLEGATGRYGYTF; cdr3_nt: TGCGCCAGCAGCTTGGAGGGAGCGACAGGGCGGTATGGCTACACCTTC
j_call: TRBJ2-1; d_call: -; clone_size: -; v_call: TRBV30; cdr3_aa: CAWSTGLNEQFF; cdr3_nt: TGTGCCTGGAGTACGGGATTGAATGAGCAGTTCTTC
j_call: TRBJ2-3; d_call: -; clone_size: -; v_call: TRBV6-5; cdr3_aa: CASSYGSSTDTQYF; cdr3_nt: TGTGCCAGCAGTTACGGTAGTAGCACAGATACGCAGTATTTT
j_call: TRBJ2-1; d_call: -; clone_size: -; v_call: TRBV4-2; cdr3_aa: CASSQGDNSYNEQFF; cdr3_nt: TGTGCCAGCAGCCAGGGGGACAACTCCTACAATGAGCAGTTCTTC
j_call: TRBJ2-3; d_call: -; clone_size: -; v_call: TRBV10-1; cdr3_aa: CASSDAARTQYF; cdr3_nt: TGCGCCAGCAGTGATGCGGCAAGGACGCAGTATTTT
j_call: TRBJ2-5; d_call: -; clone_size: once; v_call: TRBV18; cdr3_aa: CASSPPGTQETQYF; cdr3_nt: TGTGCCAGCTCACCTCCGGGTACCCAAGAGACCCAGTACTTC
j_call: TRBJ1-5; d_call: -; clone_size: -; v_call: TRBV19; cdr3_aa: CASHGDRVNQPQHF; cdr3_nt: TGTGCCAGCCATGGCGACAGAGTCAATCAGCCCCAGCATTTT
j_call: TRBJ1-2; d_call: -; clone_size: few; v_call: TRBV9; cdr3_aa: CASSVDSGYGYTF; cdr3_nt: TGTGCCAGCAGCGTAGATTCAGGCTATGGCTACACCTTC
j_call: TRBJ1-3; d_call: -; clone_size: -; v_call: TRBV12-3/TRBV12-4; cdr3_aa: CASSFDRGTIYF; cdr3_nt: TGTGCCAGCAGTTTTGACAGAGGCACCATATATTTT
j_call: TRBJ2-3; d_call: TRBD2; clone_size: -; v_call: TRBV19; cdr3_aa: CASSDRSSPGLAATDTQYF; cdr3_nt: TGTGCCAGTAGCGACCGAAGTTCTCCGGGACTAGCGGCCACAGATACGCAGTATTTT
j_call: TRBJ1-1; d_call: -; clone_size: -; v_call: TRBV13; cdr3_aa: CASLGGEGRENTEAFF; cdr3_nt: TGTGCCAGCCTCGGAGGGGAGGGGCGGGAGAACACTGAAGCTTTCTTT
j_call: TRBJ2-6; d_call: -; clone_size: -; v_call: TRBV5-1; cdr3_aa: CASSSFSSGANVLTF; cdr3_nt: TGCGCCAGCAGCTCCTTCTCCTCTGGGGCCAACGTCCTGACTTTC
j_call: TRBJ1-2; d_call: TRBD1; clone_size: -; v_call: TRBV5-1; cdr3_aa: CASSLRTGHSRYGYTF; cdr3_nt: TGCGCCAGCAGCTTGAGGACAGGCCATTCCCGTTATGGCTACACCTTC
j_call: TRBJ2-2; d_call: TRBD1; clone_size: -; v_call: TRBV9; cdr3_aa: CASKKGAITGELFF; cdr3_nt: TGTGCCAGCAAGAAGGGGGCGATCACCGGGGAGCTGTTTTTT